Presented here are 24 T cell receptor beta chains from one specimen sequenced in a study of cytomegalovirus exposure and HLA in healthy donors. Amplification used 60 Vbeta primers and 13 Jbeta primers. Data came from immunoSEQ multiplex PCR; TCRdb stores just in-frame clones and leaves some out. This table holds around 85,000 clones, 70% to 80% found once. Sequenced: PBMCs. The source of these receptors is a man younger than 45 in good health and CMV-seropositive.

The V gene is TRBV30, the J gene TRBJ2-7; D is undetermined. This CDR3 contains 15 residues. V lost 3 bases, J lost 0 bases, and 15 bases lay in between. Germline lookup yields CDR1 GTSNPN and CDR2 SVGIG (reference sequence). The CDR3 here is CAWSGRLLPSYEQYF. CDR3 nucleotide sequence: TGTGCCTGGAGCGGCCGACTCCTCCCCTCCTACGAGCAGTACTTC.

V is TRBV7-6 and J is TRBJ2-7, with a possible D match to TRBD1 (5 bases). Germline-derived CDR1 and CDR2 are SGHVS and FNYEAQ. With 5 bases removed from V and 2 bases from J, the gap between germline ends came to 16 bases. This CDR3 is 15 amino acids long. CDR3 coding DNA: TGTGCCAGCAGCCCCCGAACAGGCTTCCCCTACGAGCAGTACTTC. Amino acids: CASSPRTGFPYEQYF.

This clone occurred a few times. The chain uses TRBV19 and TRBJ2-7; 9 bases line up with TRBD2. Looked up from germline, CDR1 is LNHDA and CDR2 is SQIVND (reference sequence). J gave up 1 base and V 6 bases, and 4 bases lay outside the gene matches. The CDR3 sequence is 14 residues long. The CDR3 loop is CASRQAGGSYEQYF. The CDR3 DNA reads TGTGCCAGTAGGCAAGCGGGGGGATCCTACGAGCAGTACTTC.

J is TRBJ2-7 and V is TRBV6-6, with TRBD1 matching 8 bases. This CDR3 region has 13 residues. The trim removed 5 bases at V and 4 bases at J, leaving 4 bases unmatched. Germline V gene lookup returns CDR1 MNHNY and CDR2 SVGAGI (reference sequence). The CDR3 nucleotides read TGTGCCAGCAGTCCCGGGACAGGTTACGAGCAGTACTTC. It yields the protein CASSPGTGYEQYF.

The chain joins TRBV9 to TRBJ2-3; D call uncertain. This CDR3 region has 14 residues. Germline CDR1 is SGDLS and CDR2 is YYNGEE. V gave up 0 bases and J gave up 4 bases, with 9 bases separating them. CDR3 protein: CASSVVPLADTQYF. DNA for the CDR3: TGTGCCAGCAGCGTAGTCCCTCTAGCAGATACGCAGTATTTT.

This chain links TRBV2 with TRBJ2-7, with 9 bases that match TRBD2. Germline V gene sequence: CDR1 SNHLY, CDR2 FYNNEI. V dropped 2 bases and J dropped 4; count of bases not matched to a gene: 6. The CDR3 covers 15 residues. Here the CDR3 DNA reads TGTGCCAGCAGTGAAAGGAGCGGGGGGCCGTACGAGCAGTACTTC. This encodes CASSERSGGPYEQYF.

The rearrangement links TRBV28 to TRBJ1-5; D is perhaps TRBD1 (5 bases). Germline-derived CDR1 and CDR2 are MDHEN and SYDVKM. Trimming took off 4 bases at V and 7 bases at J, with 11 bases between the two ends. CDR3 size: 13 residues. DNA of the CDR3: TGTGCCAGCAGTTCCAGGGTTGGACAGCCCCAGCATTTT. It specifies CASSSRVGQPQHF.

This clone was seen only a few times. The J gene is TRBJ2-3, the V gene TRBV5-1; D is ambiguous. The CDR3 has 15 amino acids. Germline CDR1 is SGHRS and CDR2 is YFSETQ. Trimming took off 0 bases at V and 1 base at J, with 9 bases between the two ends. CDR3: CASSLGSSGTDTQYF. The CDR3 region has the DNA TGCGCCAGCAGCTTGGGGAGTTCGGGCACAGATACGCAGTATTTT. The variable domain in full, completed from reference TRBV5-1 and TRBJ2-3, reads KAGVTQTPRYLIKTRGQQVTLSCSPISGHRSVSWYQQTPGQGLQFLFEYFSETQRNKGNFPGRFSGRQFSNSRSEMNVSTLELGDSALYLCASSLGSSGTDTQYFGPGTRLTVL.

This clone was counted only a few times. The chain is built from TRBV27 and TRBJ1-5; 7 positions agree with TRBD1. CDR1 and CDR2 from the germline V gene are MNHEY and SMNVEV (reference sequence). With 6 bases clipped from V and 7 bases from J, the junction kept 9 bases outside the gene matches. The CDR3 runs 14 residues. CDR3 sequence reads: CASSVDRERQPQHF. The CDR3 nucleotides read TGTGCCAGCAGCGTAGACAGGGAACGCCAGCCCCAGCATTTT.

J is TRBJ2-1 and V is TRBV21-1; TRBD1, the table's D call, was not compared with the DNA. TRBV21-1 is noted as a pseudogene. The CDR3 is made up of 15 amino acids. CDR3 residues: CASSKGGQGASEQFF. The DNA for the CDR3 is TGTGCCAGCAGCAAAGGGGGACAGGGGGCTAGTGAGCAGTTCTTC.

The table lists this clone with a few counts. The chain links TRBV7-9 to TRBJ2-1; perhaps TRBD2 as D (6 bases). This CDR3 is built from 14 residues. The germline gives CDR1 SEHNR, CDR2 FQNEAQ (reference sequence). Trimming removed 1 base at V and 9 bases at J, with 13 bases between. As DNA, the CDR3 is TGTGCCAGCAGCTTAGTCTCCCGCGGGACTGAGCAGTTCTTC. Protein sequence: CASSLVSRGTEQFF.

This rearrangement joins TRBV18 to TRBJ1-2, with D possibly TRBD1 on 5 matching bases. Germline V gene data show CDR1 as KGHSH and CDR2 as LQKENI. CDR3 length equals 13 residues. The ends were cut back, 3 bases at V and 5 bases at J, with 10 bases in the middle. The CDR3 DNA follows: TGTGCCAGCTCACCCCCAGGGTTGTATGGCTACACCTTC. It encodes CASSPPGLYGYTF.

The J gene is TRBJ1-5, the V gene TRBV18; TRBD1 aligns across 9 bases. Germline CDR1 KGHSH, CDR2 LQKENI. There are 14 residues in the CDR3. The V and J ends lost 6 bases and 4 bases, in that order; junction bases with no gene match: 4. The CDR3 sequence: CASSPGTGNQPQHF. CDR3 bases: TGTGCCAGCTCCCCAGGGACAGGGAATCAGCCCCAGCATTTT.

V is TRBV18 and J is TRBJ2-5; D might be TRBD1 (6 bases). CDR3 size: 14 residues. Trimming pared 6 bases from V and 3 bases from J, leaving 14 bases between. Per germline, CDR1 KGHSH and CDR2 LQKENI. Here the CDR3 reads CASSPSDRKETQYF. The CDR3 DNA is TGTGCCAGCTCCCCTTCTGACAGGAAAGAGACCCAGTACTTC.

This clone was picked up a small number of times. This chain joins TRBV5-1 and TRBJ2-3; TRBD1 matches 12 bases. CDR1 and CDR2 from the germline V gene are SGHRS and YFSETQ. The CDR3 spans 16 residues. J gave up 6 bases and V 2 bases, and 7 bases lay outside the gene matches. The CDR3 DNA is TGCGCCAGCAGCTTACAGGGACAGGGGGCATGGGATACGCAGTATTTT. It specifies CASSLQGQGAWDTQYF.

As regards this clone: Other DNA sequences in this specimen translate into the identical CDR3. The chain carries TRBV19 and TRBJ1-1, with 7 bases fitting TRBD1. V shed 5 bases, J shed 3 bases, and the junction held 3 bases outside the gene matches. CDR1 is LNHDA and CDR2 is SQIVND in the germline V gene (reference sequence). The CDR3 sequence is 13 residues long. CDR3 sequence: CASSGTADTEAFF. For the CDR3, the DNA is TGTGCCAGTAGTGGGACAGCCGACACTGAAGCTTTCTTT.

This rearrangement joins TRBV9 to TRBJ2-1, with TRBD2 identical over 8 bases. V gave up 4 bases and J gave up 4 bases; unmatched junction bases: 13. The germline CDR1 and CDR2 sequences are SGDLS and YYNGEE. The CDR3 spans 17 residues. CDR3 in DNA: TGTGCCAGCAGCTCGAGTCATGGGCGGGGGGCTTACAATGAGCAGTTCTTC. As protein: CASSSSHGRGAYNEQFF.

J is TRBJ2-7 and V is TRBV30, with 11 bases matching TRBD2. The CDR3 spans 13 residues. CDR1 and CDR2 (germline): GTSNPN, SVGIG (reference sequence). The CDR3 coding sequence is TGTGCACCAAATAGCGGGAGGGGGTACGAGCAGTACTTC. Its protein product is CAPNSGRGYEQYF.

The chain carries TRBV29-1 and TRBJ1-1, with 7 nucleotides matching TRBD1. After removal of 4 bases from V and 3 bases from J, the junction contained 8 bases not matched to a gene. This CDR3 region has 14 residues. Germline lookup yields CDR1 SQVTM and CDR2 ANQGSEA. The CDR3 spells CSVGLQGKYTEAFF. CDR3 in DNA: TGCAGCGTTGGGTTACAGGGGAAGTACACTGAAGCTTTCTTT.

The genes are TRBV27 and TRBJ2-7; 9 bases fit TRBD2. CDR1 MNHEY and CDR2 SMNVEV come from the germline V gene (reference sequence). The CDR3 has 15 amino acids. Trimming at V came to 5 bases and at J to 9 bases, leaving 14 bases not matched to a gene. The CDR3 protein is CASSLGASGVYGQYF. The DNA of the CDR3 is TGTGCCAGCAGTCTGGGGGCTAGCGGGGTCTATGGGCAGTACTTC.

The chain links TRBV5-8 to TRBJ1-2, with 9 bases fitting TRBD1. Germline V gene lookup returns CDR1 SGHTS and CDR2 YDEGEE. The CDR3 runs 15 residues. Trimming removed 4 bases from V and 8 bases from J; junction bases left unmatched: 12. The CDR3 bases are TGTGCCAGCAGCCGGTGGAGGACAGGGGTAGACGGCTACACCTTC. This translates into CASSRWRTGVDGYTF.

The chain uses TRBV29-1 and TRBJ2-5, with 11 bases lining up with TRBD2. V lost 4 bases to trimming and J lost 4 bases; unmatched junction nucleotides: 8. The CDR3 loop spans 15 amino acids. Germline CDR1 SQVTM, CDR2 ANQGSEA. Here the CDR3 DNA reads TGCAGCGTTGCGCGAGATAGCGGGGGGGCAGAGACCCAGTACTTC. Its translation is CSVARDSGGAETQYF.

This chain links TRBV27 with TRBJ2-5; D possibly corresponds to TRBD1 (5 bases). The CDR3 is 15 amino acids. V shed 4 bases and J shed 0 bases, with 12 bases lying between them. Germline V lookup: CDR1 MNHEY, CDR2 SMNVEV (reference sequence). CDR3 region: CASSWGSAYQETQYF. CDR3 DNA sequence: TGTGCCAGCAGTTGGGGCAGTGCCTACCAAGAGACCCAGTACTTC.

This clone was seen once. This sequence joins TRBV9 and TRBJ1-2; 7 positions agree with TRBD1. Germline trimming cut 3 bases from V and 0 bases from J; bases unmatched to any gene: 14. The germline gives CDR1 SGDLS, CDR2 YYNGEE. CDR3 length: 18 residues. The CDR3 sequence: CASSARHRGDRTNYGYTF. CDR3 bases: TGTGCCAGCAGCGCCCGTCATAGGGGGGACAGAACTAACTATGGCTACACCTTC. Full variable domain (missing parts from reference TRBV9 and TRBJ1-2): DSGVTQTPKHLITATGQRVTLRCSPRSGDLSVYWYQQSLDQGLQFLIQYYNGEERAKGNILERFSAQQFPDLHSELNLSSLELGDSALYFCASSARHRGDRTNYGYTFGSGTRLTVV.